These 9 T cell receptor beta chains originate from one sample sequenced in a study of T cells in Graves' hyperthyroidism and ophthalmopathy. RNA transcripts were the template for amplifying TCR beta CDR3 regions. The HTBI primer set was used in a first-round RT-PCR of the TCR CDR3. TCRdb re-derived calls from the multiplex PCR reads in MiXCR, one entry per CDR3 protein. Of approximately 300,000 distinct CDR3 sequences in the sample, over 15% are singletons; the top ten hold just over 55%. The sequenced sample consisted of blood. All receptors derive from a woman aged 55-75 years with Graves' ophthalmopathy.

The table lists this clonotype with many counts. The gene calls are TRBV30 and TRBJ1-5, with 8 positions matching TRBD1. This CDR3 comprises 14 residues. V gave up 2 bases and J gave up 2 bases; unmatched junction bases: 2. Germline values: CDR1 GTSNPN, CDR2 SVGIG (reference sequence). The chain's CDR3 is CAWSWGQGNQPQHF. The DNA for the CDR3 is TGTGCCTGGAGTTGGGGACAGGGCAATCAGCCCCAGCATTTT.

This clonotype was seen repeatedly, ten times or more. V gene TRBV18 combines with J gene TRBJ1-1; no clear D. V was shortened by 7 bases and J by 1 base, with 10 bases between the two germline ends. CDR1 is KGHSH, CDR2 LQKENI, per germline. The CDR3 totals 13 residues. The CDR3 region is CASWRQRNTEAFF. The CDR3 DNA reads as TGTGCCAGCTGGAGGCAGAGGAACACTGAAGCTTTCTTT.

At least ten counts were recorded for this clonotype. CDR3 protein: CASSQISGLGETQYF. Here the CDR3 DNA reads TGCGCCAGCAGCCAAATCTCAGGGTTGGGAGAGACCCAGTACTTC. The rearrangement joins TRBV4-1 to TRBJ2-5; a weak D match, TRBD1 (5 bases). CDR1 and CDR2 (germline): MGHRA, YSYEKL. The ends were cut back, 2 bases at V and 4 bases at J, with 14 bases in the middle. CDR3 size: 15 residues.

This clonotype was counted ten times or more. J is TRBJ1-1 and V is TRBV27; D remains unclear. Looked up from germline, CDR1 is MNHEY and CDR2 is SMNVEV (reference sequence). V was pared by 2 bases and J by 11 bases, with 15 bases between. This CDR3 region has 13 residues. The CDR3 DNA reads TGTGCCAGCAGTTTAATACCGAGCCCTAAGGCTTTCTTT. Its translation is CASSLIPSPKAFF.

This clonotype was seen repeatedly, ten times or more. This sequence joins TRBV12-3 or TRBV12-4 and TRBJ1-3; the D is unclear. The V end was cut by 6 bases, the J end by 1 base, with 13 bases between. The CDR3 has 15 residues. CDR3 amino acids: CASSNSAGSGNTIYF. The CDR3 nucleotides are TGTGCCAGCAGCAACTCGGCTGGGTCTGGAAACACCATATATTTT.

This clonotype showed up many times. The chain links TRBV11-2 to TRBJ1-3, with D possibly TRBD1 on 6 matching bases. This CDR3 comprises 15 residues. The V and J ends lost 2 bases and 0 bases respectively, with 8 bases between them. Germline V lookup: CDR1 SGHAT, CDR2 FQNNGV. CDR3 residues: CASSLRDTSGNTIYF. The CDR3 region has the DNA TGTGCCAGCAGCTTACGGGACACCTCTGGAAACACCATATATTTT.

J is TRBJ1-1 and V is TRBV29-1; 8 bases are a match to TRBD1. The CDR3 extends over 13 amino acids. Germline lookup yields CDR1 SQVTM and CDR2 ANQGSEA. The V and J ends lost 7 bases and 0 bases, in that order; junction bases with no gene match: 4. The CDR3 loop is CSATGGLNTEAFF. CDR3 in DNA: TGCAGCGCCACAGGGGGTTTGAACACTGAAGCTTTCTTT. Full variable domain (rest looked up from reference TRBV29-1 and TRBJ1-1): SAVISQKPSRDICQRGTSLTIQCQVDSQVTMMFWYRQQPGQSLTLIATANQGSEATYESGFVIDKFPISRPNLTFSTLTVSNMSPEDSSIYLCSATGGLNTEAFFGQGTRLTVV.

There are many counts of this clonotype. The chain joins TRBV24-1 to TRBJ1-2; D remains ambiguous. There are 15 residues in the CDR3. From germline, CDR1 is KGHDR and CDR2 SFDVKD. V gave up 3 bases and J gave up 8 bases, with 18 bases separating them. Written as DNA, the CDR3 is TGTGCCACCAGTGATGGAAAGTCCGGCCATGTGGGCTACACCTTC. It codes for CATSDGKSGHVGYTF.

The J gene is TRBJ2-1, the V gene TRBV5-6; 7 bases map to TRBD2. CDR3 size: 18 residues. Germline V CDR1 and CDR2: SGHDT, YYEEEE. V was pared by 7 bases and J by 4 bases, with 20 bases of the junction left unmatched. The CDR3 coding sequence is TGTGCCAGCGGCCCCCGGACTAGTCCCAAGAAATTTTACAATGAGCAGTTCTTC. Translated, it gives CASGPRTSPKKFYNEQFF.